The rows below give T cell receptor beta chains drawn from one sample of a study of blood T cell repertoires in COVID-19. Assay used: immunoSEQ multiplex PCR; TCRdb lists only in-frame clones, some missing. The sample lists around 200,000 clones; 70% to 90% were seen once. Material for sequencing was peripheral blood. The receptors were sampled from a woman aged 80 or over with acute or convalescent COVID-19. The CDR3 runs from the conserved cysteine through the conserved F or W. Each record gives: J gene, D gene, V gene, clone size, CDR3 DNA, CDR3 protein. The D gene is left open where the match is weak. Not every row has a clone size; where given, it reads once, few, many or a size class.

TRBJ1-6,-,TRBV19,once,TGTGCCAGTAAGGGGCAGGGATCTTCACCCCTCCACTTT,CASKGQGSSPLHF
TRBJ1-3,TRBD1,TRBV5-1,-,TGCGCCAGCAGCCCCGGACAGGGGACGGGAAACACCATATATTTT,CASSPGQGTGNTIYF
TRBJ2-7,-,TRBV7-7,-,TGTGCCAGCAGCTTATCCGGAGGGCGCGAGCAGTACTTC,CASSLSGGREQYF
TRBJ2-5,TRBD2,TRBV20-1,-,TGCAGTGCTAGTAGTGGGACTAGCGGGGGAGTGGCCCAGTACTTC,CSASSGTSGGVAQYF
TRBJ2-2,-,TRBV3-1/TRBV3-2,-,TGTGCCAGCAGCCAAGGGCAGGGCAAGAGCGGGGAGCTGTTTTTT,CASSQGQGKSGELFF
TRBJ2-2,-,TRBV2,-,TGTGCCAGCAGTGATGTCTCCCCCACCGGGGAGCTGTTTTTT,CASSDVSPTGELFF
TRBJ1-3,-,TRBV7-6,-,TGTGCCAGCAGCTTAGTTCGAGGCCGAAACACCATATATTTT,CASSLVRGRNTIYF
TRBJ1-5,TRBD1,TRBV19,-,TGTGCCAGCCGAGACAGGGGCCGCAGCAATCAGCCCCAGCATTTT,CASRDRGRSNQPQHF
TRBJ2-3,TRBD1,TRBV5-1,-,TGCGCCAGCAGCGTACAGGGGTTACGCACAGATACGCAGTATTTT,CASSVQGLRTDTQYF
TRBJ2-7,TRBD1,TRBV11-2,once,TGTGCCAGCAGCGATACCGGGACAGCCTACGAGCAGTACTTC,CASSDTGTAYEQYF
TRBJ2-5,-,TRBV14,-,TGTGCCAGCAGCCCCCCGGGACAATTGATTCAGACCCAGTACTTC,CASSPPGQLIQTQYF
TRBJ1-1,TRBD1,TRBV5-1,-,TGCGCCAGCAGCCCCACAGGGACAGCGCTACGCGGTGAAGCTTTCTTT,CASSPTGTALRGEAFF
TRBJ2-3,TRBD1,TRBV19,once,TGTGCCAGTAGTATCCGGACAGGGGCAGATACGCAGTATTTT,CASSIRTGADTQYF
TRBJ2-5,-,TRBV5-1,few,TGCGCCAGCAGACCCGCAGGGGCAGAGACCCAGTACTTC,CASRPAGAETQYF
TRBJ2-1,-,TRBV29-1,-,TGCAGCGTTTTCCGGGGATCCTACAATGAGCAGTTCTTC,CSVFRGSYNEQFF
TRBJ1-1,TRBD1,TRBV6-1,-,TGTGCCAGCAGCCCAGACAGGGTTACTGAAGCTTTCTTT,CASSPDRVTEAFF
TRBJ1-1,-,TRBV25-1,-,TGTGCCAGCAGTGAGACGGGTGGGACTGAAGCTTTCTTT,CASSETGGTEAFF
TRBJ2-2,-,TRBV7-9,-,TGTGCCAGCAGCTTAATTTCCGGTGGGCTACGGAACACCGGGGAGCTGTTTTTT,CASSLISGGLRNTGELFF
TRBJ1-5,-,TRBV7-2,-,TGTGCCAGCAGCTCCGATGGACAGATAAATCAGCCCCAGCATTTT,CASSSDGQINQPQHF
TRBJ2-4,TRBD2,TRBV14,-,TGTGCCAGCAGCCAACGGGGGGAGGCCAAAAACATTCAGTACTTC,CASSQRGEAKNIQYF
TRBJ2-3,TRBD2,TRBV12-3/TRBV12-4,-,TGTGCCAGTCATAGCGGGGGGGCAGATACGCAGTATTTT,CASHSGGADTQYF
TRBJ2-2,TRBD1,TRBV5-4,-,TGTGCCAGCAGCCTTCTCGGGGAACAGGGGATCGGGGAGCTGTTTTTT,CASSLLGEQGIGELFF
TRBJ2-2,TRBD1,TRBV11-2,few,TGTGCCAGCAGCTTAAACAGGGGGCCCCCTAACACCGGGGAGCTGTTTTTT,CASSLNRGPPNTGELFF
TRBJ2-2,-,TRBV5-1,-,TGCGCCAGCAGCCCCGGGACTTCGAACACCGGGGAGCTGTTTTTT,CASSPGTSNTGELFF
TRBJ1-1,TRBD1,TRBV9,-,TGTGCCAGCAGCGCCCCCCAGGGGGGAAACACTGAAGCTTTCTTT,CASSAPQGGNTEAFF
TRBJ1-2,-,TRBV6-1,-,TGTGCCAGCAGTGAAGCTGGAGTTTCCTATGGCTACACCTTC,CASSEAGVSYGYTF
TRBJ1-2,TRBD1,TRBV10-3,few,TGTGCCATCAGTGAGTCTTCCACAGGGGGAGGAAACTATGGCTACACCTTC,CAISESSTGGGNYGYTF
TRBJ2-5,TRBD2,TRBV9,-,TGTGCCAGCACTAGCGGGAGGGCCTCGGAGACCCAGTACTTC,CASTSGRASETQYF
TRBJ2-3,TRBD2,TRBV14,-,TGTGCCAGCAGCGAGGGCCTAGCGGGATTGGCAGATACGCAGTATTTT,CASSEGLAGLADTQYF
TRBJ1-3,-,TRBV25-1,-,TGTGCCAGCAGTAACAGGGTTGGAAACACCATATATTTT,CASSNRVGNTIYF
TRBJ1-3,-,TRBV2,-,TGTGCCAGCAGTTCCCGGGGCACCATATATTTT,CASSSRGTIYF
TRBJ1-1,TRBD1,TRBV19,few,TGTGCCAGTAGCCTAACAGGGGAGACTGAAGCTTTCTTT,CASSLTGETEAFF
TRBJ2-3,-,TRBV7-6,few,TGTGCCAGCAGCCTCGACCCCCAGGGGGGAGCAGATACGCAGTATTTT,CASSLDPQGGADTQYF
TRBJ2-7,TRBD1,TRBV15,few,TGTGCCACCAGAAACCGGGACAGGGGATACGAGCAGTACTTC,CATRNRDRGYEQYF
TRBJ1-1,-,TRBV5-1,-,TGCGCCAGCAGCTCTTGGGGGGGGCCGAACACTGAAGCTTTCTTT,CASSSWGGPNTEAFF
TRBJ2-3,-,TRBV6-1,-,TGTGCCAGCAGTGACGGGGGTACAGATACGCAGTATTTT,CASSDGGTDTQYF
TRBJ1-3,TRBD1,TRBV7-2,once,TGTGCCAGCAGCTCGGACAGGGCAAAGGGAAACACCATATATTTT,CASSSDRAKGNTIYF
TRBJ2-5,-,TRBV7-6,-,TGTGCCAGCAGCTTAGGGGTCGGGTCGCCAGGGGAGACCCAGTACTTC,CASSLGVGSPGETQYF
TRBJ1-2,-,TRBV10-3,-,TGTGCCATCAGTGGTATTCTGGGCTACACCTTC,CAISGILGYTF
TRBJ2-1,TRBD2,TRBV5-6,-,TGTGCCAGCCGCTGGACTAGCGGGGGTGGTGAGCAGTTCTTC,CASRWTSGGGEQFF
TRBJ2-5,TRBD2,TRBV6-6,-,TGTGCCAGCGGCAGCGGGAGGGGTGGGGAGACCCAGTACTTC,CASGSGRGGETQYF
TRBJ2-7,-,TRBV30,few,TGTGCCTGGGGCCGGGACTTGACCTACGAGCAGTACTTC,CAWGRDLTYEQYF
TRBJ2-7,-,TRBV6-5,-,TGTGCCAGCAGTTACTCGATTCTAGTCTCCTACGAGCAGTACTTC,CASSYSILVSYEQYF
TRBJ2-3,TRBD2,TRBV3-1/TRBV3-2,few,TGTGCCAGCAGCCTTCGACTAGCGGGACTCAGCACAGATACGCAGTATTTT,CASSLRLAGLSTDTQYF
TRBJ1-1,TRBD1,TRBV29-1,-,TGCAGCGTTATCACAGGGGGCACTGAAGCTTTCTTT,CSVITGGTEAFF
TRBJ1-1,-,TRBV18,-,TGTGCCAGCTCGTTTACGGGAAGAGAGGGGAACACTGAAGCTTTCTTT,CASSFTGREGNTEAFF
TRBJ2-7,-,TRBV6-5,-,TGTGCCAGCAGGGACAACCTTCAATTGGGGGAGCAGTACTTC,CASRDNLQLGEQYF